The 6 T cell receptor beta chains below all came from one sample that was sequenced in a study of T-cell reconstitution after alpha-beta-depleted transplantation in children. This sample's TCRbeta library carried unique molecular identifier barcodes. TCRdb itself ran the PCR reads through MiXCR, one entry per CDR3 protein. The repertoire holds approximately 520,000 distinct CDR3 sequences, around a third seen once, with 2.4% in the top ten. This specimen was PBMCs from the stem cell graft donor, taken from the stem cell graft. These receptor sequences come from a human donor who donated a stem cell graft to a child with aplastic anemia.

This clonotype was observed a few times. The J gene is TRBJ1-5, the V gene TRBV3-1; D is possibly TRBD1 (5 bases). Between the trimmed V and J ends, which lost 3 bases and 7 bases, there was a span of 7 bases. The CDR3 is 12 amino acids. CDR1 and CDR2 from the germline V gene are LGHDT and YNNKEL (reference sequence). CDR3 coding DNA: TGTGCCAGCAGCCATGGGGGGCAGCCCCAGCATTTT. The encoded protein is CASSHGGQPQHF.

This clonotype was seen a handful of times. V gene TRBV4-2 combines with J gene TRBJ1-5; TRBD1 agrees at 9 bases. The CDR3 length is 17 residues. The V gene end was trimmed by 1 base and the J gene end by 7 bases; junction bases not matched to a gene: 11. Germline values: CDR1 LGHNA, CDR2 YNFKEQ. CDR3 in amino acids: CASSQVPRDREEQPQHF. The CDR3 DNA sequence: TGTGCCAGCAGCCAAGTCCCCCGGGACAGGGAGGAGCAGCCCCAGCATTTT.

There are a few counts of this clonotype. This chain connects TRBV27 to TRBJ2-7; TRBD2 aligns across 11 bases. CDR3 size: 14 residues. V was pared by 6 bases and J by 0 bases, with 1 base of the junction left unmatched. The V gene's germline CDR1 is MNHEY and CDR2 SMNVEV (reference sequence). CDR3 loop: CASRLAGVSYEQYF. CDR3 in DNA: TGTGCCAGCAGACTAGCGGGGGTCTCCTACGAGCAGTACTTC.

The DNA for the CDR3 is TGCAGTGCTAGCCCTATCCCAGGGGAGCTGTTTTTT. It codes for CSASPIPGELFF. The chain uses TRBV20-1 and TRBJ2-2; D uncertain. The CDR3 covers 12 residues. V was cut by 3 bases and J by 8 bases, with 10 bases left in between. Germline CDR1 reads DFQATT; CDR2 reads SNEGSKA (reference sequence).

This clonotype occurred a few times. The V gene is TRBV27, the J gene TRBJ2-7; D tentatively fits TRBD1 or TRBD2 (5 bases each). Germline V gene data show CDR1 as MNHEY and CDR2 as SMNVEV (reference sequence). The CDR3 has 14 residues. Between the trimmed V and J ends, which lost 4 bases and 3 bases, there was a span of 13 bases. The CDR3 loop is CASSWDHKGYEQYF. As DNA, the CDR3 is TGTGCCAGCAGTTGGGACCATAAGGGCTACGAGCAGTACTTC.

This clonotype was recorded a few times. V gene TRBV20-1 combines with J gene TRBJ1-5, with 8 bases lining up with TRBD1. The trim removed 5 bases at V and 2 bases at J, leaving 5 bases unmatched. CDR3 size: 14 residues. The germline CDR1 and CDR2 sequences are DFQATT and SNEGSKA (reference sequence). In DNA form, the CDR3 reads TGCAGTGCTGTACAGGGGGTTGGCAATCAGCCCCAGCATTTT. Protein: CSAVQGVGNQPQHF.